The clone carrying this T cell receptor beta chain was counted many times. Antigen: not known. This entry is derived from a study of CD8 T cells in ankylosing spondylitis. General study points: Clones linked to the disease showed a CD8+ phenotype. They occurred at relatively low frequencies in peripheral blood. From matched ankylosing spondylitis synovial fluid, disease-linked clones were reportedly recovered at significantly enriched levels.

In TCRdb, the 5' RACE reads were re-called with MiXCR into one record per CDR3 protein. The sample contains 30,000 to 40,000 distinct CDR3 sequences, roughly 3.1% of which appear only once. This sequence was found in a male donor with ankylosing spondylitis or in good health (not recorded which). Sample: blood, either unsorted or a sorted T cell fraction (not recorded which).

The DNA for the CDR3 is TGTGCCAGCAGCGTAGCCGGGACAGGGGGAGATACGCAGTATTTT. Translating gives CASSVAGTGGDTQYF. This rearrangement joins TRBV9 to TRBJ2-3, with 11 bases lining up with TRBD1. The CDR3 consists of 15 residues. V dropped 0 bases and J dropped 5; count of bases not matched to a gene: 2. Per the germline V gene, CDR1 is SGDLS and CDR2 is YYNGEE. Full variable domain (rest looked up from reference TRBV9 and TRBJ2-3): DSGVTQTPKHLITATGQRVTLRCSPRSGDLSVYWYQQSLDQGLQFLIQYYNGEERAKGNILERFSAQQFPDLHSELNLSSLELGDSALYFCASSVAGTGGDTQYFGPGTRLTVL.